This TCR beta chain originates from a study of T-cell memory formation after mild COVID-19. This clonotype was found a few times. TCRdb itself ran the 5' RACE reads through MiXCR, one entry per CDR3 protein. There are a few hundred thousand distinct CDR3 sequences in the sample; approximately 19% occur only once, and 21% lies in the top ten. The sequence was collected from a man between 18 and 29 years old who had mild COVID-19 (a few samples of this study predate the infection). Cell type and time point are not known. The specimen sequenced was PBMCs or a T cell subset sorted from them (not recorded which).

The CDR3 region is CASSHLSPERLTF. The CDR3 nucleotides are TGCGCCAGCAGCCACCTAAGCCCCGAGAGATTAACCTTC. V and J are TRBV4-1 and TRBJ1-2; D remains ambiguous. There are 13 residues in the CDR3. CDR1 and CDR2 from the germline V gene are MGHRA and YSYEKL. The V end lost 3 bases, the J end lost 14 bases, and 19 bases lay between the germline ends.